Below are 6 T cell receptor beta chains sequenced from a single sample in a study of T cell responses to AZD1222 COVID-19 vaccine. Produced via immunoSEQ multiplex PCR; TCRdb's table is partial and in-frame only. The sample shows about 150,000 clones, about 90% of them seen only once. Sample: peripheral blood, taken 28 days after the second AZD1222 dose. These receptors were taken from an adult who received the AZD1222 COVID-19 vaccine.

The V call is TRBV18, the J call TRBJ2-5, with D perhaps TRBD1 or TRBD2 (5 bases each). V gave up 4 bases and J gave up 4 bases, with 16 bases separating them. The CDR3 spans 15 residues. CDR1 is KGHSH, CDR2 LQKENI, per germline. CDR3 region: CASSLGAGKGETQYF. CDR3 bases: TGTGCCAGCTCACTAGGGGCCGGGAAGGGAGAGACCCAGTACTTC.

The rearrangement uses TRBV3-1 (or the pseudogene TRBV3-2) and TRBJ1-2; TRBD1 matches 8 bases. Germline CDR1 and CDR2: LGHDT and YNNKEL (reference sequence). V shed 1 base, J shed 7 bases, and the junction held 8 bases outside the gene matches. The CDR3 extends over 15 amino acids. The CDR3 DNA reads as TGTGCCAGCAGCCAAGTCGACAGGGGCCGTGGTGGCTACACCTTC. It specifies CASSQVDRGRGGYTF.

Turning to this clone: The sample carries other DNA sequences with the same CDR3. The chain employs TRBV12-3 or TRBV12-4 and TRBJ1-3; no clear D gene. The CDR3 loop spans 12 amino acids. V was pared by 1 base and J by 4 bases, with 2 bases between. This CDR3 is CASSLGGNTIYF. The CDR3 bases are TGTGCCAGCAGTTTAGGGGGAAACACCATATATTTT.

This clone was seen just once. This chain connects TRBV6-5 to TRBJ1-6; D gene uncertain. Germline V gives CDR1 MNHEY, CDR2 SVGAGI. The CDR3 has 13 residues. Trimming shortened V by 8 bases and J by 9 bases, and 14 bases separated the two germline ends. The CDR3 DNA sequence: TGTGCCAGCCCCCTCGATGACTCTTCACCCCTCCACTTT. The encoded protein is CASPLDDSSPLHF.

On this clone: At one end, the junction sequence differs from germline, possibly due to a read error. This chain uses TRBV7-9 with TRBJ2-3; perhaps D is TRBD1 or TRBD2 (5 bases each). This CDR3 is 11 amino acids long. Germline loops: CDR1 SEHNR, CDR2 FQNEAQ (reference sequence). The CDR3 region has the DNA TGTGCCAGCAGCTTAGATGGGACCAGTTTTTTT. It translates to CASSLDGTSFF. The variable domain in full, completed from reference TRBV7-9 and TRBJ2-3, reads DTGVSQNPRHKITKRGQNVTFRCDPISEHNRLYWYRQTLGQGPEFLTYFQNEAQLEKSRLLSDRFSAERPKGSFSTLEIQRTEQGDSAMYLCASSLDGTSFFGPGTRLTVL.

V and J are TRBV19 and TRBJ1-2, with D perhaps TRBD1 (5 bases). V lost 5 bases and J 7 bases, leaving 11 bases between the germline ends. The length of the CDR3 is 12 residues. The germline V gene encodes CDR1 LNHDA and CDR2 SQIVND (reference sequence). The CDR3 sequence: CASSPLDSGYTF. In DNA, the CDR3 is TGTGCCAGTAGTCCCCTAGACAGTGGCTACACCTTC.